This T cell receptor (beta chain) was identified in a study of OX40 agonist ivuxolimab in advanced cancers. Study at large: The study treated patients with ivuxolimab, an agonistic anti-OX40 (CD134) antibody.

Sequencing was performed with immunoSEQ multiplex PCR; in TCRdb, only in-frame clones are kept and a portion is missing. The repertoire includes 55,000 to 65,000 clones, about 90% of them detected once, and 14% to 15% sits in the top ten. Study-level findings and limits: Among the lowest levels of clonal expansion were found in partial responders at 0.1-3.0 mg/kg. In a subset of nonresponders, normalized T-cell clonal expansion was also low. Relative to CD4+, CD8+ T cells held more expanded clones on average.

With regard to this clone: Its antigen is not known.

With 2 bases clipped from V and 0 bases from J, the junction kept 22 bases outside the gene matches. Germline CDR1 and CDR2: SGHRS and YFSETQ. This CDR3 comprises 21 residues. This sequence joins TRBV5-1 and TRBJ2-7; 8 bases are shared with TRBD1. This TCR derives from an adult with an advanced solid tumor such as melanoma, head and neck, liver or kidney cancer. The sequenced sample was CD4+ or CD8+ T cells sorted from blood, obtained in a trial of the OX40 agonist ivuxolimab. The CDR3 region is CASSLTGRDRSFGGGSYEQYF. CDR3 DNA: TGCGCCAGCAGCTTAACCGGCCGGGACAGGAGTTTTGGGGGAGGCTCCTACGAGCAGTACTTC.